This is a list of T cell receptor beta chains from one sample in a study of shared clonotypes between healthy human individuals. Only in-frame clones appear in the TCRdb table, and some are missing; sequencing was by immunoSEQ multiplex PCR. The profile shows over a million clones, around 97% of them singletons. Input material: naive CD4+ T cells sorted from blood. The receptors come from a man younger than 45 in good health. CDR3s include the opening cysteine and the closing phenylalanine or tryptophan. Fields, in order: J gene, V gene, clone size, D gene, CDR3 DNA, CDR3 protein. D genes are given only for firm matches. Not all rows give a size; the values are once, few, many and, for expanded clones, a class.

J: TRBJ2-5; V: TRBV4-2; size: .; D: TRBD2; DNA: TGTGCCAGCAGCCGATCCCTGACCAGCGATGACCACAGACTAGCGGGTGTACAAGAGACCCAGTACTTC; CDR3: CASSRSLTSDDHRLAGVQETQYF
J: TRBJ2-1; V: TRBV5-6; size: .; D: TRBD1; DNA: TGTGCCAGCAGCCGTCAGGGGGCCTTGGTGAGCAATGAGCAGTTCTTC; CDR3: CASSRQGALVSNEQFF
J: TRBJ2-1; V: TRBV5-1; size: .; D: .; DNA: TGCGCCAGCAGCTTGGCCGGGGGCGGGAGTTCCTACAATGAGCAGTTCTTC; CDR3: CASSLAGGGSSYNEQFF
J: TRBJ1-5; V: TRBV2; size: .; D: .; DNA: TGTGCCAGCGTAGGCGCGGGTAAGCCCCAGCATTTT; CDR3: CASVGAGKPQHF
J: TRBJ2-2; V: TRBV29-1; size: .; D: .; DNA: TGCAGCGTTGGATCGATCCACGGTTGGCGGGTCCGCACCGGGGAGCTGTTTTTT; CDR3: CSVGSIHGWRVRTGELFF
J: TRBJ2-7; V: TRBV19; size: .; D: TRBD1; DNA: TGTGCCAGTAGCCGTCCGGGACAGCCGGTTTTTTACGAGCAGTACTTC; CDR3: CASSRPGQPVFYEQYF
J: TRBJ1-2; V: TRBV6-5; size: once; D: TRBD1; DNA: TGTGCCAGCAGTTTCACGACAGGGGGGGAAAACTATGGCTACACCTTC; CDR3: CASSFTTGGENYGYTF
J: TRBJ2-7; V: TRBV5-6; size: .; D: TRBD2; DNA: TGTGCCAGCAGCTCCATCGAGGGGCGGGAGGGCTCCTACGAGCAGTACTTC; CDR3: CASSSIEGREGSYEQYF
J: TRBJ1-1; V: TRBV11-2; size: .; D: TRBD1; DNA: TGTGCCAGCAGCTTCCAAATACACGTCAACAGGGGGCGGACTGAAGCTTTCTTT; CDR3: CASSFQIHVNRGRTEAFF
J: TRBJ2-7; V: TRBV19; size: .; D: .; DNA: TGTGCCAGTAGTATAGGTCTAGCGAATTACTACGAGCAGTACTTC; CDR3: CASSIGLANYYEQYF
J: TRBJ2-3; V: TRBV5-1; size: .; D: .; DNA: TGCGCCAGCAGCTTAACAGGGCTAACAGATACGCAGTATTTT; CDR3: CASSLTGLTDTQYF
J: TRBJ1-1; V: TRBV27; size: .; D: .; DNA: TGTGCCAGCAGTTTTCAGAACATGAACACTGAAGCTTTCTTT; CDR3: CASSFQNMNTEAFF
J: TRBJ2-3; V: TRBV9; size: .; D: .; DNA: TGTGCCAGCAGCGTAGGGGGACTCCCAGATACGCAGTATTTT; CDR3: CASSVGGLPDTQYF
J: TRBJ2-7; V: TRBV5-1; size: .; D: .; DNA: TGCGCCAGCAGCCGGGACAAATTCTCCTACGAGCAGTACTTC; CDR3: CASSRDKFSYEQYF
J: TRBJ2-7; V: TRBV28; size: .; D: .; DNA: TGTGCCACCGTACCCGGGAACGCCAGGGGAGAGCAGTACTTC; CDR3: CATVPGNARGEQYF
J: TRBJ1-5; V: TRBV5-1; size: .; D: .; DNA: TGCGCCAGCAGCGTAGGGGAAGCTAGCAATCAGCCCCAGCATTTT; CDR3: CASSVGEASNQPQHF
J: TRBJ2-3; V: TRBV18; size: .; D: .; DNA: TGTGCCAGCTCACCCCCCCGGGCTACGCAGTATTTT; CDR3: CASSPPRATQYF
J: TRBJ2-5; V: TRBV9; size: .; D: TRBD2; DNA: TGTGCCAGCAGCGTAGAATCTGGACTAGCGTTCGGGACCCAGTACTTC; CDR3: CASSVESGLAFGTQYF
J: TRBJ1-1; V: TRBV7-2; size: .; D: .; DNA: TGTGCCAGCAGCTTAAATCGTCGGTACACTGAAGCTTTCTTT; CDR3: CASSLNRRYTEAFF
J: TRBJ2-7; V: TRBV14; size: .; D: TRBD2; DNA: TGTGCCAGCAGCCAAGATTGGGCACTAGCGGAAACCTACGAGCAGTACTTC; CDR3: CASSQDWALAETYEQYF
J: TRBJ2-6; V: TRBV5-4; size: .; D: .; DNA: TGTGCCAGCAGGTTCTCTGGGGCCAACGTCCTGACTTTC; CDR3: CASRFSGANVLTF
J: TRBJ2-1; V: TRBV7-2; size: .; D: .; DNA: TGTGCCAGCAGCTTACTTTCGTCAGCCCATGAGCAGTTCTTC; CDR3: CASSLLSSAHEQFF
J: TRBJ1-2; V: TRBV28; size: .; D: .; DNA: TGTGCCAGCAGCCCCAGGGGCGGTGGCTACACCTTC; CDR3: CASSPRGGGYTF
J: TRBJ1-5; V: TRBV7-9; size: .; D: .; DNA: TGTGCCAGCAGTCGTATGGCTCAGCCCCAGCATTTT; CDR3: CASSRMAQPQHF
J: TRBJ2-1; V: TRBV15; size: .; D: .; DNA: TGTGCCACCAGCAGCGGGACATACTCCTACAATGAGCAGTTCTTC; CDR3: CATSSGTYSYNEQFF
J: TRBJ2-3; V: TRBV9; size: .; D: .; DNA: TGTGCCAGCAGCTCAAATTTGCTTACGCAGTATTTT; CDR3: CASSSNLLTQYF
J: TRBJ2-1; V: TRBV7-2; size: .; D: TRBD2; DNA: TGTGCCAGCAGGACCGGGACTAGTCCATGGGGTGAGCAGTTCTTC; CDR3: CASRTGTSPWGEQFF
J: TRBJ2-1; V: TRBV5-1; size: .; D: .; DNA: TGCGCCAGCAGCGCTCGTTGGGCTCGGGAGTTATACAATGAGCAGTTCTTC; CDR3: CASSARWARELYNEQFF
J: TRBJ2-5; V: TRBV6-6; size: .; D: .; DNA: TGTGCCAGCAGTTACTCAGGGAACCAAGAGACCCAGTACTTC; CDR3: CASSYSGNQETQYF
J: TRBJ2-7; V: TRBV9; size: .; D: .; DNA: TGTGCCAGCAGCCCACGCGGGAACCCGAGCTCCTACGAGCAGTACTTC; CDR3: CASSPRGNPSSYEQYF
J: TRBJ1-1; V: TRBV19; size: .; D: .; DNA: TGTGCCAGTAGTACGGCCGGGCAGGCGAACACTGAAGCTTTCTTT; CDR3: CASSTAGQANTEAFF
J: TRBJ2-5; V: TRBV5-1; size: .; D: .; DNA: TGCGCCAGCAGCTTGGCCGGGATGCACCAAGAGACCCAGTACTTC; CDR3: CASSLAGMHQETQYF
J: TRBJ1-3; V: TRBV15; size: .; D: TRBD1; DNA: TGTGCCACCAGCAGGCCCGAGATACAGGGGGCGGTTGGAAACACCATATATTTT; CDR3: CATSRPEIQGAVGNTIYF